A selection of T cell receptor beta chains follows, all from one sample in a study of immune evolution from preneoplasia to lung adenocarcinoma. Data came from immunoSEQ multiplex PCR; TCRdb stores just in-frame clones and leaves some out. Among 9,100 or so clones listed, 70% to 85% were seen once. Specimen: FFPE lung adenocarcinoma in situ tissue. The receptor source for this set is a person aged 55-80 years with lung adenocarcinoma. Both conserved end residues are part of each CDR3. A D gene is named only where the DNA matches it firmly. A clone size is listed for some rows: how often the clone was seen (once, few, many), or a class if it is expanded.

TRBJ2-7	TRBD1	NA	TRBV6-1	CASIAGTGSYEQYF	TGTGCCAGCATTGCCGGGACAGGTTCCTACGAGCAGTACTTC
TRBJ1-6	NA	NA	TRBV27	CASSLSDRAPNSPLHF	TGTGCCAGCAGTTTATCCGACCGCGCCCCTAATTCACCCCTCCACTTT
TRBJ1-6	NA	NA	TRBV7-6	CASSLASAGGQGFDNSSLHF	TGTGCCAGCAGCTTAGCGAGCGCAGGCGGGCAGGGATTTGATAATTCATCCCTCCACTTT
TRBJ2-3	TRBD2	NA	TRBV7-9	CASSLELLAGTRTDTQYF	TGTGCCAGCAGCTTAGAGCTGCTAGCGGGGACTCGAACAGATACGCAGTATTTT
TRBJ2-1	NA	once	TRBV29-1	CSVWLGVEQFF	TGCAGCGTGTGGTTGGGGGTTGAGCAGTTCTTC
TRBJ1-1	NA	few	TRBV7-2	CASSWDGKNTEAFF	TGTGCCAGCAGCTGGGACGGAAAGAACACTGAAGCTTTCTTT
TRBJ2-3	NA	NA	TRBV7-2	CASSSGNTDTQYF	TGTGCCAGCAGCTCCGGAAATACAGATACGCAGTATTTT
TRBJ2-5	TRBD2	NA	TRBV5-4	CASSPGLAGEETQYF	TGTGCCAGCAGCCCCGGACTAGCGGGGGAAGAGACCCAGTACTTC
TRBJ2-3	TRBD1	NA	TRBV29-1	CSVAQGAGTDTQYF	TGCAGCGTTGCACAGGGGGCTGGCACAGATACGCAGTATTTT
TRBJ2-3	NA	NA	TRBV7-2	CASSLPTVQDTQYF	TGTGCCAGCAGCTTACCAACCGTACAGGATACGCAGTATTTT
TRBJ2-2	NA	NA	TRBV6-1	CASNLGTGELFF	TGTGCCAGCAATTTGGGTACCGGGGAGCTGTTTTTT
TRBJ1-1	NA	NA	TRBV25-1	CASSVDGVNTEAFF	TGTGCCAGCAGTGTCGATGGGGTGAACACTGAAGCTTTCTTT
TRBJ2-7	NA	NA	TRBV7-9	CASSLISHEQYF	TGTGCCAGCAGCTTAATATCCCACGAGCAGTACTTC
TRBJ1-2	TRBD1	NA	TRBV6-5	CASRQGSHGYTF	TGTGCCAGCAGACAGGGGTCCCATGGCTACACCTTC
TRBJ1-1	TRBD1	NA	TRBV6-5	CASRMGQAEAFF	TGTGCCAGCAGGATGGGACAGGCTGAAGCTTTCTTT
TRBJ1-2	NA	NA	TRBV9	CAEARYGYTF	TGTGCCGAGGCAAGGTATGGCTACACCTTC
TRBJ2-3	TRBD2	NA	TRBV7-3	CASSLGLGKSTDTQYF	TGTGCCAGCAGCCTGGGACTAGGGAAGAGCACAGATACGCAGTATTTT
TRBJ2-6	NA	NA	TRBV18	CASSGAGVGANVLTF	TGTGCCAGCTCAGGCGCAGGGGTCGGGGCCAACGTCCTGACTTTC
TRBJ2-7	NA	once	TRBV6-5	CASSNSYEQYF	TGTGCCAGCAGTAATTCCTACGAGCAGTACTTC
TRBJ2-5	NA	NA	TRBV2	CASSEFRGNQETQYF	TGTGCCAGCAGTGAATTTCGGGGAAACCAAGAGACCCAGTACTTC
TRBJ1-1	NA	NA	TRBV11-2	CASSLRVLNTEAFF	TGTGCCAGCAGCTTGAGGGTTCTAAACACTGAAGCTTTCTTT
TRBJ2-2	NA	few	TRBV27	CASSIRGQTTGELFF	TGTGCCAGCAGTATTCGCGGACAGACCACCGGGGAGCTGTTTTTT
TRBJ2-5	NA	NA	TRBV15	CATSRGRETQYF	TGTGCCACCAGCCGAGGGAGAGAGACCCAGTACTTC
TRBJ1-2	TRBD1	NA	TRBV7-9	CASSLGQVPYYGYTF	TGTGCCAGCAGTCTCGGACAGGTCCCCTACTATGGCTACACCTTC
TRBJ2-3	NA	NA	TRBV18	CASSPRSAAGATTDTQYF	TGTGCCAGCTCACCCCGAAGTGCGGCGGGGGCGACCACAGATACGCAGTATTTT
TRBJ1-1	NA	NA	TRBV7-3	CAGSNEGTEAFF	TGTGCCGGATCAAACGAGGGCACTGAAGCTTTCTTT
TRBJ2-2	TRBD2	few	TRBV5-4	CASSPGLATTGELFF	TGTGCCAGCAGCCCGGGACTAGCCACCACCGGGGAGCTGTTTTTT
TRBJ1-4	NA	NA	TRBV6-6	CASSYSGGTNEKLFF	TGTGCCAGCAGTTACTCGGGGGGTACTAATGAAAAACTGTTTTTT
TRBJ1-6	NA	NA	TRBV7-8	CASSLGLSYNSPLHF	TGTGCCAGCAGCTTAGGGTTGTCCTATAATTCACCCCTCCACTTT
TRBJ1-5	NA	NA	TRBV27	CASSSLRDPNQPQHF	TGTGCCAGCAGTTCCCTCCGGGACCCCAATCAGCCCCAGCATTTT
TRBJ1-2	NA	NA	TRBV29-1	CSVTGTPGYGYTF	TGCAGCGTAACCGGGACCCCGGGGTATGGCTACACCTTC
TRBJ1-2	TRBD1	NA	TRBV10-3	CAISRDRLYDYTF	TGTGCCATCAGCAGGGACAGGCTCTATGACTACACCTTC
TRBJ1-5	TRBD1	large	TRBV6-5	CATRGGGDSQPQHF	TGTGCCACCAGGGGAGGGGGGGACAGTCAGCCCCAGCATTTT
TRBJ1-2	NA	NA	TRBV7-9	CASSQSGGRSYGYTF	TGTGCCAGCAGCCAGTCGGGTGGGCGAAGCTATGGCTACACCTTC
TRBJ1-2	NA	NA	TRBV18	CASSPGPGKDYGYTF	TGTGCCAGCTCACCAGGTCCAGGGAAAGACTATGGCTACACCTTC
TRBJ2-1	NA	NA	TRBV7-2	CASSLALGVNEQFF	TGTGCCAGCAGTCTAGCGCTAGGGGTGAATGAGCAGTTCTTC
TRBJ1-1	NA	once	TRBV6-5	CASSYGVKTEAFF	TGTGCCAGCAGTTACGGGGTCAAGACTGAAGCTTTCTTT
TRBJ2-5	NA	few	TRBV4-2	CASSQVGWETQYF	TGTGCCAGCAGCCAAGTTGGGTGGGAGACCCAGTACTTC
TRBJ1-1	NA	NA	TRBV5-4	CASSVPRAGVNTETFF	TGTGCCAGCAGCGTGCCCAGGGCAGGAGTGAACACTGAAACTTTCTTT
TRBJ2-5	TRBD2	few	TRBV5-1	CASSFLAGSSQETQYF	TGCGCCAGCAGCTTCCTAGCGGGGTCATCTCAAGAGACCCAGTACTTC
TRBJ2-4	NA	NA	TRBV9	CASSADDAKNIQYF	TGTGCCAGCAGCGCGGACGATGCCAAAAACATTCAGTACTTC
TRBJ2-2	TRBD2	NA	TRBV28	CASSLLAGLGELFF	TGTGCCAGCAGTTTATTAGCGGGGCTCGGGGAGCTGTTTTTT
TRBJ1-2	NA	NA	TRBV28	CASKRGGGTEGYGYTF	TGTGCCAGCAAACGAGGGGGTGGGACGGAGGGCTATGGCTACACCTTC
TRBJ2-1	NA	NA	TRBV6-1	CASHERRKFGEQFF	TGTGCCAGCCACGAGCGCCGCAAGTTTGGTGAGCAGTTCTTC
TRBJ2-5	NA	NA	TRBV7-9	CASSFPQETQYF	TGTGCCAGCAGCTTTCCACAAGAGACCCAGTACTTC
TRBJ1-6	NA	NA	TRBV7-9	CASSLGTTGFPLHF	TGTGCCAGCAGTCTCGGGACCACGGGGTTTCCCCTCCACTTT
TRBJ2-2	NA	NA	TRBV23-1	CATTRNGGGGGELFF	TGCGCCACCACCCGGAACGGCGGGGGCGGCGGGGAGCTGTTTTTT
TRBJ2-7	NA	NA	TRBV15	CATSPSQPGTAIYF	TGTGCCACCAGCCCATCCCAGCCAGGCACTGCGATCTACTTC
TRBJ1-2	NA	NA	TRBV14	CASSQNNNYGYTF	TGTGCCAGCAGCCAAAATAACAACTATGGCTACACCTTC
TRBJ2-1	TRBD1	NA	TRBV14	CASSQGTGPLYNEQFF	TGTGCCAGCAGCCAGGGGACAGGACCCCTTTACAATGAGCAGTTCTTC
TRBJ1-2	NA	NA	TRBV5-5	CASSLDRGRDGYTF	TGTGCCAGCAGCTTGGACCGGGGGCGCGACGGCTACACCTTC